This record looks at one TCR delta chain sequence and its context. TCRdb lists the protein of a much larger clone for this DNA, which differs at residue 5, so this is likely a read error; the protein given here is translated from the DNA itself. Other nucleotide sequences in the sample specify the same CDR3. This sample stems from a study of γδ T cells in repeated Plasmodium falciparum infection. Study overall: Sampling occurred at baseline, pre-infection for selected infections, and 21 days post-infection.

The germline V gene encodes CDR1 GEAIGNYY and CDR2 EKD. CDR3 length: 16 amino acids. Trimming removed 2 bases at V and 4 bases at J, with 19 bases between. Flow sorting of PBMC yielded separate Vgamma9/Vdelta2+ and Vdelta2-negative gammadelta T cell populations for bulk repertoire analysis. Both TRG and TRD chains were sequenced from each sorted sample. TCRdb processed the multiplex PCR reads again with the CATT caller. In the table there are 93,000 or so delta-chain clones, over 0.75% of which are singletons. The sequence derives from a pool of human donors (malaria-infected and uninfected, not separated). The sequenced sample was gamma-delta T cells from blood. The chain has TRDV2 and TRDJ1; TRDD3 might be the D (5 bases). TCRdb lists no J gene, so it was determined here by aligning the DNA to germline. The CDR3 coding sequence is TGTGCCTGTGACAGCGTATCCCGTACTGGAGACGATAAACTCATCTTT. Translated, it gives CACDSVSRTGDDKLIF.